These 23 T cell receptor beta chains came from one sample sequenced in a study of cytomegalovirus exposure and HLA in healthy donors. Libraries were prepared by immunoSEQ multiplex PCR; TCRdb keeps only in-frame clonotypes and omits some of them. The sample includes roughly 56,000 clones, 85% to 95% of them seen just once. The specimen sequenced was PBMCs. The receptor set was obtained from a man aged 18 to 29 in good health and CMV-seronegative.

This clone was seen a single time. The chain combines TRBV2 with TRBJ2-6; D might be TRBD1 (6 bases). This CDR3 spans 17 amino acids. From germline, CDR1 is SNHLY and CDR2 FYNNEI. V was cut by 3 bases and J by 4 bases, with 16 bases left in between. The CDR3 reads CASSDVGRGTGANVLTF. CDR3 in DNA: TGTGCCAGCAGTGATGTTGGTAGGGGGACAGGGGCCAACGTCCTGACTTTC.

This chain uses TRBV27 with TRBJ2-7; the D gene is possibly TRBD2 (6 bases). The germline V gene encodes CDR1 MNHEY and CDR2 SMNVEV (reference sequence). V dropped 6 bases and J dropped 2 bases, with 17 bases sitting between them. The CDR3 totals 15 residues. DNA for the CDR3: TGTGCCAGCAGGTCGATTGACAGCGGGCCCTACGAGCAGTACTTC. Encoded protein: CASRSIDSGPYEQYF.

This chain joins TRBV19 and TRBJ2-7; the match to TRBD1 covers 8 bases. Per germline, CDR1 LNHDA and CDR2 SQIVND (reference sequence). CDR3 length: 14 amino acids. The J segment lost 3 bases and the V segment lost 3 bases, leaving 4 bases of the junction unmatched. CDR3 nucleotide sequence: TGTGCCAGTAGTATGGCACAGGGGGGCTACGAGCAGTACTTC. Protein: CASSMAQGGYEQYF.

The V gene is TRBV5-1, the J gene TRBJ1-2; no reliable D call. From germline, CDR1 is SGHRS and CDR2 YFSETQ. The CDR3 is 12 residues long. V was trimmed by 4 bases and J by 7 bases, leaving 11 bases between them. DNA of the CDR3: TGCGCCAGCAGCCCGGCGGGCATTGGCTACACCTTC. It yields the protein CASSPAGIGYTF.

V and J are TRBV28 and TRBJ1-1; a possible D gene is TRBD1 (5 bases). V was trimmed by 2 bases and J by 10 bases, leaving 14 bases between them. The CDR3 covers 13 residues. Germline V gives CDR1 MDHEN, CDR2 SYDVKM. CDR3 region: CASSLGPQGAAFF. CDR3 sequence (DNA): TGTGCCAGCAGTTTAGGGCCCCAGGGTGCAGCTTTCTTT.

The chain links TRBV14 to TRBJ2-4; 7 positions match TRBD1. CDR3 size: 13 residues. Germline-derived CDR1 and CDR2 are SGHDN and FVKESK. Trimming cost V 2 bases and J 11 bases; bases outside gene matches: 6. The DNA for the CDR3 is TGTGCCAGCAGCCAATATGTAGGGACAGTTCAGTACTTC. Its translation: CASSQYVGTVQYF.

The genes are TRBV7-8 and TRBJ1-1; no definite D call. V gave up 5 bases and J gave up 7 bases, with 20 bases separating them. This CDR3 spans 15 amino acids. Germline V gene lookup returns CDR1 SGHVS and CDR2 FQNEAQ. Here the CDR3 DNA reads TGTGCCAGCAGCGATGAGGGAATCGGGTCCGTTGAAGCTTTCTTT. This translates into CASSDEGIGSVEAFF.

This sequence joins TRBV30 and TRBJ1-1; 7 positions match TRBD1. After removal of 2 bases from V and 5 bases from J, the junction contained 5 bases not matched to a gene. This CDR3 region has 13 residues. The germline CDR1 and CDR2 sequences are GTSNPN and SVGIG (reference sequence). The CDR3 DNA is TGTGCCTGGAGTCGACAGGGTGGGACTGAAGCTTTCTTT. Translation gives CAWSRQGGTEAFF.

This chain links TRBV7-6 with TRBJ2-1, with D perhaps TRBD1 (6 bases). Per germline, CDR1 SGHVS and CDR2 FNYEAQ. The CDR3 covers 13 residues. V was pared by 5 bases and J by 5 bases, with 10 bases between. CDR3 sequence (DNA): TGTGCCAGCAGCCCAACAGGGAACAATGAGCAGTTCTTC. It translates to CASSPTGNNEQFF.

V gene TRBV15 combines with J gene TRBJ1-2, with 7 nucleotides matching TRBD1. The V gene end was trimmed by 8 bases and the J gene end by 6 bases; junction bases not matched to a gene: 6. CDR1 and CDR2 from the germline V gene are LNHNV and YYDKDF (reference sequence). The CDR3 contains 12 residues. CDR3 sequence reads: CATSRGTDGYTF. The CDR3 nucleotides read TGTGCCACCTCGAGGGGGACAGATGGCTACACCTTC. The full variable domain, rest sourced from reference TRBV15 and TRBJ1-2, is DAMVIQNPRYQVTQFGKPVTLSCSQTLNHNVMYWYQQKSSQAPKLLFHYYDKDFNNEADTPDNFQSRRPNTSFCFLDIRSPGLGDTAMYLCATSRGTDGYTFGSGTRLTVV.

This chain links TRBV11-1 with TRBJ2-1, with 10 bases identical to TRBD2. Trimming took 4 bases from V and 0 from J; bases not matched to a gene: 3. The CDR3 totals 16 residues. Looked up from germline, CDR1 is SGHAT and CDR2 is FQDESV (reference sequence). The CDR3 DNA follows: TGTGCCAGCAGCTCGCCTAGCGGGAGCTCCTACAATGAGCAGTTCTTC. It encodes CASSSPSGSSYNEQFF.

The V gene is TRBV14, the J gene TRBJ1-2; 7 bases fit TRBD1. V shed 0 bases and J 13 bases; nucleotides not matched to a gene: 5. This CDR3 spans 12 amino acids. Germline CDR1 and CDR2: SGHDN and FVKESK. The CDR3 loop reads CASSQDRAGGTF. The DNA for the CDR3 is TGTGCCAGCAGCCAAGACCGGGCAGGGGGCACCTTC.

The rearrangement uses TRBV16 and TRBJ1-4; D ambiguous. The CDR3 is 11 amino acids. Trimming left V 3 bases short and J 8 bases short, with 4 bases between. Germline CDR1 KGHSY, CDR2 FQNENV. CDR3 loop: CASSQGEKLFF. DNA for the CDR3: TGTGCCAGCAGCCAGGGCGAAAAACTGTTTTTT. The full variable domain, with the rest looked up from reference TRBV16 and TRBJ1-4, is GEEVAQTPKHLVRGEGQKAKLYCAPIKGHSYVFWYQQVLKNEFKFLISFQNENVFDETGMPKERFSAKCLPNSPCSLEIQATKLEDSAVYFCASSQGEKLFFGSGTQLSVL.

For the CDR3, the DNA is TGTGCCAGCAGCTTAAAGAGGTTCGGGGTTTCGAGCGAGCAGTACTTC. Translating it yields CASSLKRFGVSSEQYF. The gene calls are TRBV7-9 and TRBJ2-7; perhaps TRBD2 as D (5 bases). Looked up from germline, CDR1 is SEHNR and CDR2 is FQNEAQ (reference sequence). Trimming removed 2 bases at V and 6 bases at J, with 20 bases between. The CDR3 runs 16 residues. Looking up the rest from reference TRBV7-9 and TRBJ2-7 gives the full variable domain: DTGVSQNPRHKITKRGQNVTFRCDPISEHNRLYWYRQTLGQGPEFLTYFQNEAQLEKSRLLSDRFSAERPKGSFSTLEIQRTEQGDSAMYLCASSLKRFGVSSEQYFGPGTRLTVT.

The chain joins TRBV30 to TRBJ1-6; tentatively, D is TRBD1 (5 bases). Germline loops: CDR1 GTSNPN, CDR2 SVGIG (reference sequence). This CDR3 comprises 13 residues. Trimming shortened V by 3 bases and J by 5 bases, and 8 bases separated the two germline ends. CDR3: CAWRTVDNSPLHF. The CDR3 DNA reads as TGTGCCTGGAGGACAGTAGATAATTCACCCCTCCACTTT.

The chain combines TRBV4-1 with TRBJ2-1; TRBD1 matches at 7 bases. Looked up from germline, CDR1 is MGHRA and CDR2 is YSYEKL. This CDR3 spans 15 amino acids. Losses at the gene ends were 0 bases for V and 12 bases for J; bases not matched to a gene: 11. The CDR3 is CASSQDPRQGVWQFF. The CDR3 bases are TGCGCCAGCAGCCAAGACCCCCGACAGGGTGTTTGGCAGTTCTTC.

The chain has TRBV19 and TRBJ2-6; D is uncertain. The CDR3 runs 15 residues. V lost 3 bases and J 2 bases, leaving 8 bases between the germline ends. Per germline, CDR1 LNHDA and CDR2 SQIVND (reference sequence). The CDR3 DNA follows: TGTGCCAGTAGTATGTCTAGGACTGGGGCCAACGTCCTGACTTTC. Residues: CASSMSRTGANVLTF.

The V gene is TRBV23-1, the J gene TRBJ1-5; the match to TRBD1 covers 9 bases. TRBV23-1 is an ORF, with its function uncertain. The CDR3 is 12 residues long. V lost 9 bases, J lost 5 bases, and 2 bases stayed unmatched. Here the CDR3 DNA reads TGCGCCAGAAGGACAGGGGATCAGCCCCAGCATTTT. Translating gives CARRTGDQPQHF.

The chain combines TRBV29-1 with TRBJ2-5, with 7 bases that match TRBD1. The CDR3 spans 15 residues. In germline, CDR1 is SQVTM, CDR2 ANQGSEA. With V trimmed by 5 bases and J by 2 bases, 11 bases remained unmatched. The DNA of the CDR3 is TGCAGCGTTCGAAGAACAGGGGCAGGGCAAGAGACCCAGTACTTC. It translates to CSVRRTGAGQETQYF. Drawing the rest from reference TRBV29-1 and TRBJ2-5, the complete variable domain is SAVISQKPSRDICQRGTSLTIQCQVDSQVTMMFWYRQQPGQSLTLIATANQGSEATYESGFVIDKFPISRPNLTFSTLTVSNMSPEDSSIYLCSVRRTGAGQETQYFGPGTRLLVL.

This chain links TRBV12-5 with TRBJ2-2, with TRBD2 identical over 8 bases. In germline, CDR1 is LGHNT, CDR2 FRNRAP. V lost 2 bases to trimming and J lost 6 bases; unmatched junction nucleotides: 5. The CDR3 totals 15 residues. The CDR3 nucleotides are TGTGCTAGTGGTTTGCCGGGACTAGGTTCCGGGGAGCTGTTTTTT. The encoded protein is CASGLPGLGSGELFF.

The CDR3 reads CSGQNTDTQYF. The DNA for the CDR3 is TGCAGTGGACAGAACACAGATACGCAGTATTTT. V gene TRBV20-1 combines with J gene TRBJ2-3, with D possibly TRBD1 on 5 matching bases. The ends were cut back, 7 bases at V and 2 bases at J, with 7 bases in the middle. This CDR3 contains 11 residues. From germline, CDR1 is DFQATT and CDR2 SNEGSKA (reference sequence).

V usage is TRBV7-8 and J usage is TRBJ1-4, with D possibly TRBD1 on 5 matching bases. This CDR3 region has 18 residues. The germline V gene encodes CDR1 SGHVS and CDR2 FQNEAQ. V was cut by 2 bases and J by 8 bases, with 24 bases left in between. The CDR3 DNA reads TGTGCCAGCAGCTTAAGTGGCTCCGGGGACTATACGAGGGAAAAACTGTTTTTT. Its translation is CASSLSGSGDYTREKLFF.

This rearrangement joins TRBV2 to TRBJ1-5, with no clear D. Trimming cost V 0 bases and J 1 base, with 10 bases left between them. Germline V gene data show CDR1 as SNHLY and CDR2 as FYNNEI. This CDR3 is built from 16 residues. The CDR3 loop reads CASSEALVPSNQPQHF. For the CDR3, the DNA is TGTGCCAGCAGTGAAGCGCTAGTCCCCAGCAATCAGCCCCAGCATTTT.